Each of the 27 T cell receptor beta chains below was sequenced from the same sample in a study of shared clonotypes between healthy human individuals. Repertoires were generated with immunoSEQ multiplex PCR, while TCRdb's copy carries only in-frame clones and drops some. Of 2 million to 2.5 million clones in the sample, approximately 95% are singletons; the top ten hold approximately 0.13%. Material for sequencing was naive CD4+ T cells sorted from blood. As to subset: CD45RA+ positively selected. All receptors derive from a man aged 18 to 35 in good health.

The rearrangement joins TRBV4-3 to TRBJ2-3, with a possible D match to TRBD2 (5 bases). Trimming pared 4 bases from V and 2 bases from J, leaving 7 bases between. The CDR3 covers 13 residues. Germline V gives CDR1 LGHNA, CDR2 YSLEER. Written as DNA, the CDR3 is TGCGCCAGCAGCCTAGCGTTCACAGATACGCAGTATTTT. Protein sequence: CASSLAFTDTQYF.

This rearrangement joins TRBV4-1 to TRBJ2-2; 9 bases line up with TRBD1. Germline V gives CDR1 MGHRA, CDR2 YSYEKL. J lost 6 bases, V lost 6 bases, and 2 bases had no gene match. The CDR3 is 13 amino acids. CDR3 DNA: TGCGCCAGCAGACGGACAGGGGCCGGGGAGCTGTTTTTT. Amino acids: CASRRTGAGELFF.

This clone came up a few times. The chain has TRBV6-1 and TRBJ1-2, with D hard to call. Looked up from germline, CDR1 is MNHNS and CDR2 is SASEGT. V was pared by 6 bases and J by 0 bases, with 8 bases between. The CDR3 has 13 residues. Here the CDR3 DNA reads TGTGCCAGCAGCCGGTATACTAACTATGGCTACACCTTC. Translated, it gives CASSRYTNYGYTF.

CDR3: CATAMFRTGGYEKLFF. In nucleotides, the CDR3 is TGCGCCACCGCGATGTTTAGGACAGGGGGGTATGAAAAACTGTTTTTT. This chain links TRBV10-2 with TRBJ1-4, with 10 bases identical to TRBD1. This CDR3 is built from 16 residues. CDR1 is WSHSY, CDR2 SAAADI, per germline. V gave up 10 bases and J gave up 6 bases; unmatched junction bases: 14.

The chain recombines TRBV6-6 with TRBJ2-7; 9 bases match TRBD2. This CDR3 spans 15 amino acids. The trim removed 2 bases at V and 1 base at J, leaving 3 bases unmatched. CDR1 is MNHNY, CDR2 SVGAGI, per germline (reference sequence). CDR3 region: CASSYASGKSYEQYF. The CDR3 coding sequence is TGTGCCAGCAGTTACGCTAGCGGGAAATCCTACGAGCAGTACTTC.

Comment on this clone: Other nucleotide sequences in the sample specify the same CDR3. J is TRBJ1-1 and V is TRBV2; possibly TRBD1 for D (5 bases). The length of the CDR3 is 13 residues. V was clipped by 5 bases and J by 1 base, with 8 bases between them. Germline CDR1 is SNHLY and CDR2 is FYNNEI. In DNA, the CDR3 is TGTGCCAGCAGTTTCGGGGGGAACACTGAAGCTTTCTTT. Translating gives CASSFGGNTEAFF.

The V call is TRBV9, the J call TRBJ1-1; D uncertain. The germline V and J ends were trimmed by 4 bases and 2 bases, with 9 bases remaining between them. The germline V gene encodes CDR1 SGDLS and CDR2 YYNGEE. The CDR3 runs to 13 residues. The CDR3 loop reads CASSRTQNTEAFF. In DNA, the CDR3 is TGTGCCAGCAGCAGAACTCAAAACACTGAAGCTTTCTTT.

V is TRBV6-1 and J is TRBJ1-2; TRBD1 agrees at 7 bases. There are 16 residues in the CDR3. CDR1 MNHNS and CDR2 SASEGT come from the germline V gene. With V trimmed by 4 bases and J by 6 bases, 14 bases remained unmatched. This chain's CDR3 is CASSGTPQTGIDGYTF. The CDR3 nucleotides are TGTGCCAGCAGTGGAACGCCCCAGACAGGGATAGATGGCTACACCTTC.

The rearrangement links TRBV6-5 to TRBJ2-1; tentative D call: TRBD1 (5 bases). Trimming stripped 5 bases from V and 8 bases from J, with 10 bases between. Germline assignment: CDR1 MNHEY and CDR2 SVGAGI. The CDR3 has 12 residues. The CDR3 bases are TGTGCCAGCAGTACGACAGTAGATGAGCAGTTCTTC. This translates into CASSTTVDEQFF.

The chain couples TRBV19 to TRBJ1-1; TRBD1 is a possible D gene (5 bases). Germline V gene sequence: CDR1 LNHDA, CDR2 SQIVND (reference sequence). The germline V and J ends were trimmed by 3 bases and 4 bases, with 15 bases remaining between them. CDR3 length: 15 residues. CDR3 region: CASSMGPGRVTEAFF. The CDR3, as DNA: TGTGCCAGTAGTATGGGCCCAGGGAGGGTCACTGAAGCTTTCTTT.

V is TRBV11-2 and J is TRBJ2-3; D unclear. Trimming shortened V by 0 bases and J by 1 base, and 8 bases separated the two germline ends. The CDR3 is 15 residues long. The germline gives CDR1 SGHAT, CDR2 FQNNGV. CDR3 sequence: CASSLDWQGTDTQYF. The CDR3 DNA sequence: TGTGCCAGCAGCTTAGACTGGCAGGGCACAGATACGCAGTATTTT.

The chain is built from TRBV4-1 and TRBJ1-1, with D possibly matching TRBD1 (5 bases). The CDR3 has 16 residues. V lost 1 base to trimming and J lost 0 bases, with 12 bases between them. Per germline, CDR1 MGHRA and CDR2 YSYEKL. This CDR3 reads CASSQGFLGLNTEAFF. CDR3 DNA sequence: TGCGCCAGCAGCCAAGGCTTTCTGGGACTGAACACTGAAGCTTTCTTT.

To note about this clone: Other DNA variants within this sample encode the same CDR3. The CDR3 region is CASSSGLAGAGETQYF. CDR3 nucleotide sequence: TGTGCCAGCAGCTCAGGACTAGCGGGAGCAGGAGAGACCCAGTACTTC. The rearrangement links TRBV7-2 to TRBJ2-5; TRBD2 agrees at 13 bases. Germline trimming cut 4 bases from V and 4 bases from J; bases unmatched to any gene: 6. The CDR3 spans 16 residues. The germline CDR1 and CDR2 sequences are SGHTA and FQGNSA.

This chain connects TRBV6-6 to TRBJ2-2; D gene uncertain. This CDR3 is built from 12 residues. V was trimmed by 0 bases and J by 7 bases, leaving 3 bases between them. Germline V lookup: CDR1 MNHNY, CDR2 SVGAGI (reference sequence). The CDR3 spells CASSYSVGELFF. For the CDR3, the DNA is TGTGCCAGCAGTTACTCGGTCGGGGAGCTGTTTTTT.

This chain links TRBV9 with TRBJ2-7, with D possibly matching TRBD1 (6 bases). V dropped 0 bases and J dropped 6 bases, with 16 bases sitting between them. This CDR3 comprises 15 residues. Germline values: CDR1 SGDLS, CDR2 YYNGEE. In DNA, the CDR3 is TGTGCCAGCAGCGTAGGGCCGTGGCAGGGGAGCGAGCAGTACTTC. Protein product: CASSVGPWQGSEQYF.

V gene TRBV10-2 combines with J gene TRBJ1-6, with no clear D. V dropped 6 bases and J dropped 0 bases, with 9 bases sitting between them. Germline assignment: CDR1 WSHSY and CDR2 SAAADI. The CDR3 covers 15 residues. CDR3 sequence: CASRDPSSYNSPLHF. In nucleotides, the CDR3 is TGCGCCAGCAGAGACCCGAGCTCCTATAATTCACCCCTCCACTTT.

Details on this clone: Additional DNA sequences in this sample encode the identical CDR3. V is TRBV18 and J is TRBJ2-7; no definite D call. The ends were cut back, 3 bases at V and 2 bases at J, with 8 bases in the middle. Germline V CDR1 and CDR2: KGHSH, LQKENI. CDR3 length: 13 residues. The CDR3 nucleotides read TGTGCCAGCTCACCGGGGTCACCCTACGAGCAGTACTTC. Translation gives CASSPGSPYEQYF.

This sequence joins TRBV18 and TRBJ1-1; D might be TRBD1 (5 bases). This CDR3 is built from 15 residues. The V gene's germline CDR1 is KGHSH and CDR2 LQKENI. Trimming left V 1 base short and J 3 bases short, with 12 bases between. The CDR3 region has the DNA TGTGCCAGCTCACCACAGAGACAGCGATACACTGAAGCTTTCTTT. Its translation is CASSPQRQRYTEAFF.

This sequence joins TRBV6-1 and TRBJ2-5, with 7 bases fitting TRBD1. The germline V gene has CDR1 MNHNS and CDR2 SASEGT. The V and J ends lost 8 bases and 3 bases, in that order; junction bases with no gene match: 6. This CDR3 region has 13 residues. CDR3 coding DNA: TGTGCCAGCGAGAGGGGGCTGAAAGAGACCCAGTACTTC. As protein: CASERGLKETQYF.

This chain's CDR3 is CASSLFIGAGGPPNTGELFF. For the CDR3, the DNA is TGCGCCAGCAGCTTATTCATCGGGGCGGGGGGGCCCCCGAACACCGGGGAGCTGTTTTTT. The gene calls are TRBV5-1 and TRBJ2-2, with 9 bases aligning to TRBD2. Germline lookup yields CDR1 SGHRS and CDR2 YFSETQ. The ends lost 2 bases at V and 0 bases at J; junction bases unmatched: 14. This CDR3 is 20 amino acids long.

This chain connects TRBV28 to TRBJ2-6; weak D call: TRBD2 (5 bases). Germline V gives CDR1 MDHEN, CDR2 SYDVKM. The CDR3 spans 17 residues. V was cut by 5 bases and J by 0 bases, with 14 bases left in between. The chain's CDR3 is CASSPDFKSSGANVLTF. CDR3 coding DNA: TGTGCCAGCAGTCCGGACTTTAAGAGCTCTGGGGCCAACGTCCTGACTTTC.

This clone was recorded once. The genes are TRBV4-1 and TRBJ2-3; D not resolved. The germline V and J ends were trimmed by 1 base and 3 bases, with 8 bases remaining between them. CDR3 length equals 14 residues. The germline CDR1 and CDR2 sequences are MGHRA and YSYEKL. The CDR3 sequence: CASSQGSNTDTQYF. CDR3 nucleotide sequence: TGCGCCAGCAGCCAAGGCTCTAATACAGATACGCAGTATTTT.

This chain joins TRBV7-9 and TRBJ2-7; D is unclear. Germline CDR1 reads SEHNR; CDR2 reads FQNEAQ (reference sequence). CDR3 length equals 11 residues. V was pared by 4 bases and J by 1 base, with 2 bases between. CDR3 DNA: TGTGCCAGCAGCTGGTCCTACGAGCAGTACTTC. It yields the protein CASSWSYEQYF.

Remarks on this clone: Other DNA sequences within the sample encode an identical CDR3. The chain links TRBV2 to TRBJ2-4; D remains unclear. The CDR3 is 13 amino acids. V lost 4 bases and J 0 bases, leaving 4 bases between the germline ends. Germline lookup yields CDR1 SNHLY and CDR2 FYNNEI. The CDR3: CASSGIAKNIQYF. The CDR3 DNA follows: TGTGCCAGCAGTGGAATAGCCAAAAACATTCAGTACTTC.

The CDR3 DNA reads as TGTGCCTGGCAGGACTCCACTGAAGCTTTCTTT. Translation: CAWQDSTEAFF. V is TRBV30 and J is TRBJ1-1; D is undetermined. Trimming took 5 bases from V and 4 from J, leaving 8 bases between them. The germline CDR1 and CDR2 sequences are GTSNPN and SVGIG (reference sequence). The CDR3 covers 11 residues.

This chain links TRBV27 with TRBJ1-2; 7 bases fit TRBD1. The CDR3 is made up of 14 amino acids. Germline CDR1 reads MNHEY; CDR2 reads SMNVEV (reference sequence). The V and J ends lost 6 bases and 4 bases, in that order; junction bases with no gene match: 8. In DNA, the CDR3 is TGTGCCAGCAGCCAAGACAGGGACCTCTATGGCTACACCTTC. Encoded protein: CASSQDRDLYGYTF.

On this clone itself: Additional DNA sequences in this sample encode the identical CDR3. This chain uses TRBV7-2 with TRBJ2-3; D is unresolved. CDR1 and CDR2 (germline): SGHTA, FQGNSA. The CDR3 is 13 amino acids. V was pared by 3 bases and J by 2 bases, with 6 bases between. The CDR3 spells CASSFASTDTQYF. CDR3 sequence (DNA): TGTGCCAGCAGCTTCGCCTCCACAGATACGCAGTATTTT.